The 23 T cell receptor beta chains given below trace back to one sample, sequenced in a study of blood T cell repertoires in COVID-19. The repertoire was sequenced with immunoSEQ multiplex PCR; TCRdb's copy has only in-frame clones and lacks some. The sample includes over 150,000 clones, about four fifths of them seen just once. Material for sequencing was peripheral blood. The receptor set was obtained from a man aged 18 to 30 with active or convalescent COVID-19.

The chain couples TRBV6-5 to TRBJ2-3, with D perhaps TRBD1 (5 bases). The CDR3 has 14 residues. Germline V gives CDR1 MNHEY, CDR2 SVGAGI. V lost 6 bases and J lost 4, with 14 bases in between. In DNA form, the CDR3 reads TGTGCCAGCAGATTAAAAGCCAGGGCAGATACGCAGTATTTT. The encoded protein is CASRLKARADTQYF.

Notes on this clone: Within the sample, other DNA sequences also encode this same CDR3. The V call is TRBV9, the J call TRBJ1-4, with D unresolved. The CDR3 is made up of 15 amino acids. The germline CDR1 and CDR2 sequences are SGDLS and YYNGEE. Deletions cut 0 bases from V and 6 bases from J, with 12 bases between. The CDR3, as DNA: TGTGCCAGCAGCGTAGGGGCAGGTGGTTATGAAAAACTGTTTTTT. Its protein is CASSVGAGGYEKLFF.

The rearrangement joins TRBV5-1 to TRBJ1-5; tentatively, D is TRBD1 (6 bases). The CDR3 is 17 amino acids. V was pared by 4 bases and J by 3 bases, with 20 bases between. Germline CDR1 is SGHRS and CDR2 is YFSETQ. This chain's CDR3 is CASSLTGMGAANQPQHF. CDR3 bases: TGCGCCAGCAGCCTGACCGGCATGGGGGCTGCCAATCAGCCCCAGCATTTT.

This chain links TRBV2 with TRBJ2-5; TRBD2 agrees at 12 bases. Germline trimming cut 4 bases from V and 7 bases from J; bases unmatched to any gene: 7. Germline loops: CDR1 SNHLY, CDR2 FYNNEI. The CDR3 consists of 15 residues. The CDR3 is CASSALAGGLVTQYF. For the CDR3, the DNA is TGTGCCAGCAGTGCTCTAGCGGGGGGGCTGGTGACCCAGTACTTC. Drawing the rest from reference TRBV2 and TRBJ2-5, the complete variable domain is EPEVTQTPSHQVTQMGQEVILRCVPISNHLYFYWYRQILGQKVEFLVSFYNNEISEKSEIFDDQFSVERPDGSNFTLKIRSTKLEDSAMYFCASSALAGGLVTQYFGPGTRLLVL.

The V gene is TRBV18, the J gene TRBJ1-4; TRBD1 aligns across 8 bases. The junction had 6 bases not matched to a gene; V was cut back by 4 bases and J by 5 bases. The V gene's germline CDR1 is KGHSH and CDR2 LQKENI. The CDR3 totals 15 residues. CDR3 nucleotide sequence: TGTGCCAGCTCACTAGGGCGGGACAGGAATGAAAAACTGTTTTTT. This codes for CASSLGRDRNEKLFF.

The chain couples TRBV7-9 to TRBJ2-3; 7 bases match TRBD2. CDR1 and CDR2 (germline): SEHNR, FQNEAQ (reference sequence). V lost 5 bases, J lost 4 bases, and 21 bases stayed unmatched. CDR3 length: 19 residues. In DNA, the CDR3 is TGTGCCAGCAGCCCCCTCGGGGCGGATGAGCGGGAAATGGCAGATACGCAGTATTTT. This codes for CASSPLGADEREMADTQYF.

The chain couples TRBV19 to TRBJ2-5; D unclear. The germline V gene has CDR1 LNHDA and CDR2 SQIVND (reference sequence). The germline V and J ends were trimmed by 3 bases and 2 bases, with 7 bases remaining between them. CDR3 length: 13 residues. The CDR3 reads CASSIGRQETQYF. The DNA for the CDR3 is TGTGCCAGTAGTATCGGCAGGCAAGAGACCCAGTACTTC.

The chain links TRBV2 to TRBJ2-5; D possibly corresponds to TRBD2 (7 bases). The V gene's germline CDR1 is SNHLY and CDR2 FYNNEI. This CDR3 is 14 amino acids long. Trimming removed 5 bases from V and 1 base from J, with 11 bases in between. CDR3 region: CASSRGGIQETQYF. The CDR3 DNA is TGTGCCAGCAGTAGGGGGGGCATCCAAGAGACCCAGTACTTC. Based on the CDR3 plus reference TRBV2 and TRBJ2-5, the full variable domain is EPEVTQTPSHQVTQMGQEVILRCVPISNHLYFYWYRQILGQKVEFLVSFYNNEISEKSEIFDDQFSVERPDGSNFTLKIRSTKLEDSAMYFCASSRGGIQETQYFGPGTRLLVL.

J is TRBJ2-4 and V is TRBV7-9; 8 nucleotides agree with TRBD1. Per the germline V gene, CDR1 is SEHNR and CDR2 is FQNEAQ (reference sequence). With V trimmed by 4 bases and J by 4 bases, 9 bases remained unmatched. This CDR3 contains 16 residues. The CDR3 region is CASSWGQEGLKNIQYF. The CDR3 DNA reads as TGTGCCAGCAGCTGGGGACAGGAAGGCCTAAAAAACATTCAGTACTTC.

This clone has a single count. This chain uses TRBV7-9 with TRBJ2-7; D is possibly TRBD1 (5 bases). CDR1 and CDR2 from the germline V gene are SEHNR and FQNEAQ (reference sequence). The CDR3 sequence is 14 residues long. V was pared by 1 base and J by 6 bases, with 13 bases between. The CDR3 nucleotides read TGTGCCAGCAGCTTAGAGACAGTGTCGGGCGAGCAGTACTTC. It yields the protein CASSLETVSGEQYF.

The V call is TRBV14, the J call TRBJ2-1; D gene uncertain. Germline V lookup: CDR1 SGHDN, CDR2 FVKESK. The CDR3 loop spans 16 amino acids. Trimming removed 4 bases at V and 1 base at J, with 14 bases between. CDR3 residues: CASSRHSFQSYNEQFF. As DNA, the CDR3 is TGTGCCAGCAGCCGCCACAGCTTCCAATCCTACAATGAGCAGTTCTTC. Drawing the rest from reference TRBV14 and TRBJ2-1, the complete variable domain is EAGVTQFPSHSVIEKGQTVTLRCDPISGHDNLYWYRRVMGKEIKFLLHFVKESKQDESGMPNNRFLAERTGGTYSTLKVQPAELEDSGVYFCASSRHSFQSYNEQFFGPGTRLTVL.

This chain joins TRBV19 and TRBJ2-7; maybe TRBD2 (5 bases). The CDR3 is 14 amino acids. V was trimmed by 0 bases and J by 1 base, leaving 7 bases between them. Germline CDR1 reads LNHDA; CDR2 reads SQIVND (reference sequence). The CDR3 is CASSIERGSYEQYF. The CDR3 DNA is TGTGCCAGTAGTATAGAAAGAGGGTCCTACGAGCAGTACTTC.

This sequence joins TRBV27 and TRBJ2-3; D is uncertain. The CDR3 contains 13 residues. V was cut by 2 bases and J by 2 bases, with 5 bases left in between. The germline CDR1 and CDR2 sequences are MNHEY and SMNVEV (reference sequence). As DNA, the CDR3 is TGTGCCAGCAGTTTACGGTCCACAGATACGCAGTATTTT. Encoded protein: CASSLRSTDTQYF.

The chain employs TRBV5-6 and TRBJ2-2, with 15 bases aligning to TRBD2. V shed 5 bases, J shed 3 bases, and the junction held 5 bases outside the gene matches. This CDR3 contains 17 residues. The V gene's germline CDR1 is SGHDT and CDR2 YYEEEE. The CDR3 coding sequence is TGTGCCAGCAGTGGACTAGCGGGGGGGCATCACACCGGGGAGCTGTTTTTT. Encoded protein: CASSGLAGGHHTGELFF.

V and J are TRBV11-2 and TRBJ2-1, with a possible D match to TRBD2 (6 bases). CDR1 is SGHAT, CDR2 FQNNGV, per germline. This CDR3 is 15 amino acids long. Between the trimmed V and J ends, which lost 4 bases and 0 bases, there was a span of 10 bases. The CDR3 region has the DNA TGTGCCAGCAGCTCCGGGACTCACTCCTACAATGAGCAGTTCTTC. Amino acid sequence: CASSSGTHSYNEQFF.

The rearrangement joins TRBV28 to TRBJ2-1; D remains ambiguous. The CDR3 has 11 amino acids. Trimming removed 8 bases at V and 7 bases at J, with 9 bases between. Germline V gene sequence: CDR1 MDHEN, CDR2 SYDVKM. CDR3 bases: TGTGCCAGCTCAAACCTAAATGAGCAGTTCTTC. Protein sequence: CASSNLNEQFF.

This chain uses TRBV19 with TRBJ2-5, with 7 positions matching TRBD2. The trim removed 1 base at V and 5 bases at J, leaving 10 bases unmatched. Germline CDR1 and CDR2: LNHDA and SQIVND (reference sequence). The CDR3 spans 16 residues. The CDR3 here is CASSIVSPRREETQYF. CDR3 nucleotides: TGTGCCAGTAGTATAGTTTCTCCTCGGCGGGAGGAGACCCAGTACTTC.

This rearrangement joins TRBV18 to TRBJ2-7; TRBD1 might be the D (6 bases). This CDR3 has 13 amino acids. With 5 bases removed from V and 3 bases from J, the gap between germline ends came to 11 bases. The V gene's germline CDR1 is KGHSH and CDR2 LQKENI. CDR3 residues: CASSTTGNYEQYF. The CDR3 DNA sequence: TGTGCCAGCTCAACAACAGGGAACTACGAGCAGTACTTC.

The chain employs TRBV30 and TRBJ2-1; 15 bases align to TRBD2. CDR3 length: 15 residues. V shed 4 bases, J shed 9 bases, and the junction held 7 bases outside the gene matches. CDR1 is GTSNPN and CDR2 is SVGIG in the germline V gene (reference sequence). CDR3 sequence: CAWTQRGLAGGEQFF. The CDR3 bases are TGTGCCTGGACCCAACGGGGACTAGCGGGAGGTGAGCAGTTCTTC.

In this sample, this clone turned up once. This CDR3 reads CASSFRTSGGVGELFF. In DNA, the CDR3 is TGTGCCAGCAGTTTTCGGACTAGCGGGGGGGTCGGGGAGCTGTTTTTT. V gene TRBV6-5 combines with J gene TRBJ2-2, with 15 bases aligning to TRBD2. CDR3 size: 16 residues. J lost 7 bases, V lost 4 bases, and 4 bases had no gene match. The V gene's germline CDR1 is MNHEY and CDR2 SVGAGI.

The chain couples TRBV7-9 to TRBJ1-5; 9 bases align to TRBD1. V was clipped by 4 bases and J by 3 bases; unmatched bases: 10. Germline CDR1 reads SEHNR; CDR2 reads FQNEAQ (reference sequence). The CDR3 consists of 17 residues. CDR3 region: CASSSGQGKTVNQPQHF. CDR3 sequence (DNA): TGTGCCAGCAGCTCCGGACAGGGGAAGACGGTCAATCAGCCCCAGCATTTT.

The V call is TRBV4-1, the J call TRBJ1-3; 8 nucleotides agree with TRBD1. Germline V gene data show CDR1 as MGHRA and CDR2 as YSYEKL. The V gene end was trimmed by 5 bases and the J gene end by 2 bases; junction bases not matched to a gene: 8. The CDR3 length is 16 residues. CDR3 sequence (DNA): TGCGCCAGCAGCACCTTACCGGGACAGGCTGGAAACACCATATATTTT. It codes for CASSTLPGQAGNTIYF.

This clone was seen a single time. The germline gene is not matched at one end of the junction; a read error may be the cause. The CDR3 here is CASSLQGFMIF. CDR3 DNA sequence: TGTGCCAGCAGCTTGCAGGGGTTTATGATTTTT. J is TRBJ1-4 and V is TRBV5-6; a possible D gene is TRBD1 (6 bases). CDR1 and CDR2 (germline): SGHDT, YYEEEE. CDR3 size: 11 residues.